This T cell receptor beta chain was sequenced during a study of CD8 T cells in ankylosing spondylitis. V gave up 1 base and J gave up 5 bases, with 2 bases separating them. Germline assignment: CDR1 LGHDT and CDR2 YNNKEL (reference sequence). This CDR3 comprises 12 residues. With regard to this clonotype: What it recognizes is unknown.

The study's findings and limits: The study identified a TCR beta motif of several highly homologous variants that appeared characteristic of ankylosing spondylitis blood.

Molecular-barcoded quantitative 5'-RACE produced these TCR beta libraries. MiXCR, run by TCRdb on the 5' RACE reads, gives a single entry per CDR3 protein. The sample consists of about 240,000 distinct CDR3 sequences, about 10% of them appearing once. The specimen sequenced was blood, either unsorted or a sorted T cell fraction (not recorded which). This sequence was found in a male donor with ankylosing spondylitis or in good health (not recorded which). V is TRBV3-1 and J is TRBJ1-4, with D unclear. The CDR3 loop is CASSQGNEKLFF. The CDR3 nucleotides are TGTGCCAGCAGCCAAGGGAATGAAAAACTGTTTTTT.